Each of the 8 T cell receptor beta chains below was sequenced from the same sample in a study of patients and donors after allogeneic stem cell transplantation. One entry per CDR3 protein, called by TCRdb with MiXCR from the RT-PCR reads. The top ten clones hold 26% of a sample with fewer than 75,000 distinct CDR3 sequences, approximately 26% of them seen once. The sequenced material came from blood, either unsorted or a sorted T cell fraction (not recorded which). These receptors all stem from a human donor who was either an allogeneic HSCT recipient or a stem cell or donor lymphocyte infusion donor (not recorded which). It is not recorded whose cells these are; they may come from a transplant donor.

The CDR3 here is CASSFEAVYGEAFF. The CDR3 DNA reads as TGTGCCAGCAGCTTTGAGGCAGTCTATGGTGAAGCTTTCTTT. V usage is TRBV5-6 and J usage is TRBJ1-1; D is undetermined. Trimming shortened V by 2 bases and J by 7 bases, and 15 bases separated the two germline ends. Germline assignment: CDR1 SGHDT and CDR2 YYEEEE. CDR3 size: 14 residues.

This rearrangement joins TRBV10-3 to TRBJ2-1, with 10 bases identical to TRBD2. V shed 5 bases, J shed 4 bases, and the junction held 2 bases outside the gene matches. Germline V lookup: CDR1 ENHRY, CDR2 SYGVKD. This CDR3 region has 14 residues. For the CDR3, the DNA is TGTGCCATCAGTTCTAGCGGGAGTTACAATGAGCAGTTCTTC. Translation gives CAISSSGSYNEQFF.

This clonotype was detected only a few times. The chain recombines TRBV29-1 with TRBJ1-1, with unresolved D. The V gene lost 6 bases and the J gene lost 3 bases, with 5 bases spanning the gap. The CDR3 contains 10 residues. CDR1 SQVTM and CDR2 ANQGSEA come from the germline V gene. The DNA of the CDR3 is TGCAGCGTCCAGTACACTGAAGCTTTCTTT. As protein: CSVQYTEAFF. The variable domain in full, with the rest retrieved from reference TRBV29-1 and TRBJ1-1, is SAVISQKPSRDICQRGTSLTIQCQVDSQVTMMFWYRQQPGQSLTLIATANQGSEATYESGFVIDKFPISRPNLTFSTLTVSNMSPEDSSIYLCSVQYTEAFFGQGTRLTVV.

The sample holds a few counts of this clonotype. V usage is TRBV5-1 and J usage is TRBJ1-2; tentative D call: TRBD1 (5 bases). Germline assignment: CDR1 SGHRS and CDR2 YFSETQ. The CDR3 has 15 amino acids. Trimming left V 4 bases short and J 4 bases short, with 17 bases between. CDR3 in amino acids: CASSTRQQTGYGYTF. The CDR3 DNA follows: TGCGCCAGCAGCACTAGACAGCAAACGGGCTATGGCTACACCTTC.

By proportion, this clonotype is large (0.1 to 1%). The chain links TRBV12-3 or TRBV12-4 to TRBJ1-5; TRBD1 matches 10 bases. V shed 4 bases, J shed 6 bases, and the junction held 9 bases outside the gene matches. The CDR3 is 16 amino acids. The CDR3 DNA reads TGTGCCAGCAGTTACTCGACGGGACAGGGGCCTCAGCCCCAGCATTTT. Encoded protein: CASSYSTGQGPQPQHF.

This clonotype came up many times. This chain links TRBV20-1 with TRBJ2-3; TRBD2 matches 14 bases. Germline V gene sequence: CDR1 DFQATT, CDR2 SNEGSKA (reference sequence). V dropped 3 bases and J dropped 2; count of bases not matched to a gene: 7. The CDR3 has 17 amino acids. The CDR3 DNA is TGCAGTGCTAGGGGGACTAGCGGGAGTAGAGACACAGATACGCAGTATTTT. It codes for CSARGTSGSRDTDTQYF.

The rearrangement uses TRBV7-2 and TRBJ2-1; D ambiguous. V was clipped by 3 bases and J by 8 bases, with 5 bases between them. CDR1 SGHTA and CDR2 FQGNSA come from the germline V gene. CDR3 size: 11 residues. The CDR3 coding sequence is TGTGCCAGCAGCTTTCGGTATGAGCAGTTCTTC. This gives the protein CASSFRYEQFF.

This clonotype occurred a few times. The gene calls are TRBV9 and TRBJ1-1, with TRBD1 matching 10 bases. CDR1 and CDR2 (germline): SGDLS, YYNGEE. With V trimmed by 1 base and J by 0 bases, 6 bases remained unmatched. The CDR3 totals 17 residues. CDR3 DNA: TGTGCCAGCAGCGTACCCCCGGGACAGGGGATGAACACTGAAGCTTTCTTT. It yields the protein CASSVPPGQGMNTEAFF.